The clone carrying this TCR beta chain was observed a few times. The target antigen is unknown. The germline V gene encodes CDR1 SGHRS and CDR2 YFSETQ. The CDR3 contains 16 residues. The V end lost 4 bases, the J end lost 7 bases, and 20 bases lay between the germline ends. The sample originates from a study of shared clonotypes between healthy human individuals. Study processing details: Without quality scores, immunoSEQ junctional reads could not be filtered like full-length reads. Measured with immunoSEQ multiplex PCR; TCRdb has only the in-frame clones, and not every one. V and J calls and clone size are copied from that table; D and trimming were computed from the DNA. The sample holds some 790,000 clones; roughly two thirds are singletons and the top ten take approximately 2%. Overall study results and limits: Tissue TCR repertoires likely differ from these blood-only repertoires. There were few donors, and this limited the genetic and exposure-history diversity represented. Clonotypes that were shared across four donors made up around 5.5% of naive CD4 clonotypes.

This sequence was found in a woman in her 30s in good health. The sequencing input was memory CD4+ T cells sorted from blood. This sample's subset: CD45RA-negative fraction. The chain has TRBV5-1 and TRBJ2-2; a possible D gene is TRBD1 (7 bases). CDR3 DNA sequence: TGCGCCAGCAGCCCCCTCGGAGGGGGCTCGGGCGGGGAGCTGTTTTTT. Encoded protein: CASSPLGGGSGGELFF.